This TCR beta chain was captured in a study of cytomegalovirus exposure and HLA in healthy donors. Repertoires were generated with immunoSEQ multiplex PCR, while TCRdb's copy carries only in-frame clones and drops some. Of more than 110,000 clones listed, 94% are singletons. Study-wide findings and caveats: Subsequent analysis revealed that first-cohort TCR clusters tended to co-occur in the 130 or so validation repertoires.

In the case of this clone: Its antigen remains unidentified.

This CDR3 region has 14 residues. With 1 base removed from V and 12 bases from J, the gap between germline ends came to 19 bases. Germline CDR1 SGHVS, CDR2 FQNEAQ. The sequencing sample was made of PBMCs. The receptor's source is a man younger than 30 in good health and CMV-seropositive. The chain has TRBV7-8 and TRBJ2-7, with D tentatively TRBD1 (5 bases). The CDR3 is CASSLDVGVSEGYF. CDR3 sequence (DNA): TGTGCCAGCAGCTTAGATGTAGGGGTGTCTGAAGGGTACTTC. The full variable domain, in which reference TRBV7-8 and TRBJ2-7 provide the parts outside the CDR3, is GAGVSQSPRYKVAKRGQDVALRCDPISGHVSLFWYQQALGQGPEFLTYFQNEAQLDKSGLPSDRFFAERPEGSVSTLKIQRTQQEDSAVYLCASSLDVGVSEGYFGPGTRLTVT.